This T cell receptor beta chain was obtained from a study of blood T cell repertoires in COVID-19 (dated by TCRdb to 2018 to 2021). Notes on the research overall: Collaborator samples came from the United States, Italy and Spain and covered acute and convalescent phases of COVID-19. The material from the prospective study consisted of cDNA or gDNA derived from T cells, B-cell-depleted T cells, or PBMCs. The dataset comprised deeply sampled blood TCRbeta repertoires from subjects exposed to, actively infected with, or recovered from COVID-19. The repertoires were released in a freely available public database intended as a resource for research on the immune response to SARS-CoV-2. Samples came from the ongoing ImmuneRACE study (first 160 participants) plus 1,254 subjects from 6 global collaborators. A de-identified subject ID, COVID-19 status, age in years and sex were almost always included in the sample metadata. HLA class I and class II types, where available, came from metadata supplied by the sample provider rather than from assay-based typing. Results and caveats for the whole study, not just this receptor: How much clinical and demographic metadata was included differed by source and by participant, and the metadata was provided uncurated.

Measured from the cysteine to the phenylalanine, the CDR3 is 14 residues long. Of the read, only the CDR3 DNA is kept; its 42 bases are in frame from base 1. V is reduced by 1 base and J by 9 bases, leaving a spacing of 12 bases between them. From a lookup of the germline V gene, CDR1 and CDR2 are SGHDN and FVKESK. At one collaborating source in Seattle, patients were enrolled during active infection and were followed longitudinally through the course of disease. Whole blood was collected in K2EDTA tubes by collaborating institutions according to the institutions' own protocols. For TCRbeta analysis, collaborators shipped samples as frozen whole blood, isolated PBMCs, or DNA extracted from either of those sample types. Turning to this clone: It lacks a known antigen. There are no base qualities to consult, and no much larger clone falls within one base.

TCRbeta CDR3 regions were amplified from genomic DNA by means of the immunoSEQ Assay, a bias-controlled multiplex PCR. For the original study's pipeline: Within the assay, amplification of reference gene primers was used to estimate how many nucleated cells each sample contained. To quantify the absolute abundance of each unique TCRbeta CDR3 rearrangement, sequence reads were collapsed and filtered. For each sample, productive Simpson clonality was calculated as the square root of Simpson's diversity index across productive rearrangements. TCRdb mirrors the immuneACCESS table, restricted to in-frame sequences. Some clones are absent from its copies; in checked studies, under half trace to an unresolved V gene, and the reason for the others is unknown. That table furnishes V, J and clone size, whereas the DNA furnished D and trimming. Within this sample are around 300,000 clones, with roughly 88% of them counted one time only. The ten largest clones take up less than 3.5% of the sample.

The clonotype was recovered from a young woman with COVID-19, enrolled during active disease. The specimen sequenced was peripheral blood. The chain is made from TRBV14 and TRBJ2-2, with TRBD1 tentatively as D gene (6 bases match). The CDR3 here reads CASSQGQAQRELFF. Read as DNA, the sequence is TGTGCCAGCAGCCAAGGACAGGCCCAGAGGGAGCTGTTTTTT.